This passage covers 23 T cell receptor beta chains from one sample sequenced in a study of blood T cell repertoires in COVID-19. The assay was immunoSEQ multiplex PCR, and TCRdb's table has in-frame clones only and misses some. Among about 170,000 clones, roughly 78% were seen once, and the ten largest hold under 20%. Sequencing was performed on PBMCs or T cells enriched from blood (not recorded which). The receptors were sampled from a woman between 65 and 79 years old in a cohort exposed to, infected with or recovered from COVID-19 (not recorded which).

This chain links TRBV28 with TRBJ2-5; the D gene is possibly TRBD2 (7 bases). Trimming took 7 bases from V and 5 from J, leaving 14 bases between them. The V gene's germline CDR1 is MDHEN and CDR2 SYDVKM. The CDR3 extends over 13 amino acids. The CDR3 bases are TGTGCCAGCAATTCGGGGGGCTGGGAGACCCAGTACTTC. Amino acids: CASNSGGWETQYF. Drawing the rest from reference TRBV28 and TRBJ2-5, the complete variable domain is DVKVTQSSRYLVKRTGEKVFLECVQDMDHENMFWYRQDPGLGLRLIYFSYDVKMKEKGDIPEGYSVSREKKERFSLILESASTNQTSMYLCASNSGGWETQYFGPGTRLLVL.

The J gene is TRBJ1-4, the V gene TRBV6-5; TRBD1 is a possible D gene (6 bases). The germline gives CDR1 MNHEY, CDR2 SVGAGI. The ends were cut back, 8 bases at V and 3 bases at J, with 16 bases in the middle. This CDR3 has 15 residues. CDR3 DNA: TGTGCCAGCGGGGGCCCGGGGCCCTCTAATGAAAAACTGTTTTTT. This translates into CASGGPGPSNEKLFF.

CDR3 coding DNA: TGTGCTAGCGGGGCAGGGCTGCCCGAGACCCAGTACTTC. This codes for CASGAGLPETQYF. The chain links TRBV7-7 to TRBJ2-5; TRBD2 aligns across 8 bases. The germline V gene has CDR1 SSHAT and CDR2 FNYEAQ (reference sequence). The CDR3 extends over 13 amino acids.

The V and J genes are TRBV5-1 and TRBJ2-3; TRBD1 is a possible D gene (5 bases). Trimming pared 0 bases from V and 4 bases from J, leaving 9 bases between. Looked up from germline, CDR1 is SGHRS and CDR2 is YFSETQ. The CDR3 sequence is 14 residues long. This CDR3 reads CASSLGQPPDTQYF. The CDR3 nucleotides are TGCGCCAGCAGCTTGGGACAGCCCCCAGATACGCAGTATTTT.

This chain links TRBV7-2 with TRBJ1-5; 9 nucleotides line up with TRBD1. Germline CDR1 reads SGHTA; CDR2 reads FQGNSA. The J segment lost 3 bases and the V segment lost 5 bases, leaving 5 bases of the junction unmatched. The CDR3 consists of 15 residues. CDR3 coding DNA: TGTGCCAGCAGCGCGGACAGGGGCGTCAATCAGCCCCAGCATTTT. Amino acid sequence: CASSADRGVNQPQHF.

This clone has a count of ten or more. The rearrangement uses TRBV7-9 and TRBJ2-3, with 7 bases matching TRBD2. Trimming removed 0 bases from V and 4 bases from J; junction bases left unmatched: 1. CDR3 length equals 14 residues. Germline lookup yields CDR1 SEHNR and CDR2 FQNEAQ (reference sequence). The CDR3 DNA follows: TGTGCCAGCAGCTTAGCGGGAGGGGCAGATACGCAGTATTTT. This gives the protein CASSLAGGADTQYF.

This clone has more than one count but fewer than ten. This chain connects TRBV5-1 to TRBJ1-4; D gene unclear. Germline V CDR1 and CDR2: SGHRS, YFSETQ. The CDR3 is made up of 15 amino acids. The V and J ends lost 1 base and 1 base respectively, with 8 bases between them. The CDR3 spells CASSLSGITNEKLFF. CDR3 sequence (DNA): TGCGCCAGCAGCTTGTCCGGGATAACTAATGAAAAACTGTTTTTT.

The genes are TRBV5-1 and TRBJ2-2; 8 bases match TRBD2. Losses at the gene ends were 4 bases for V and 2 bases for J; bases not matched to a gene: 4. This CDR3 is 15 amino acids long. In germline, CDR1 is SGHRS, CDR2 YFSETQ. The CDR3 nucleotides read TGCGCCAGCAGCCTTAGCGGGGCAAACACCGGGGAGCTGTTTTTT. Translation: CASSLSGANTGELFF.

This clone was detected only once. This chain uses TRBV9 with TRBJ1-2, with 9 nucleotides matching TRBD1. CDR1 and CDR2 from the germline V gene are SGDLS and YYNGEE. V shed 0 bases and J 11 bases; nucleotides not matched to a gene: 11. The CDR3 consists of 15 residues. The CDR3 nucleotides read TGTGCCAGCAGCGTAGACGACAGGGGGGGAATGCGGTACACCTTC. This sequence encodes CASSVDDRGGMRYTF.

The CDR3 loop reads CASSPPSAHQETQYF. CDR3 coding DNA: TGTGCCAGCAGCCCACCTAGCGCACACCAAGAGACCCAGTACTTC. This chain joins TRBV28 and TRBJ2-5; tentative D call: TRBD2 (6 bases). Per the germline V gene, CDR1 is MDHEN and CDR2 is SYDVKM. The CDR3 has 15 amino acids. The V end was cut by 6 bases, the J end by 0 bases, with 14 bases between.

The genes are TRBV15 and TRBJ1-5, with TRBD1 matching over 7 bases. Looked up from germline, CDR1 is LNHNV and CDR2 is YYDKDF (reference sequence). V trimming: 0 bases; J trimming: 7 bases; junction bases outside the gene matches: 9. The length of the CDR3 is 16 residues. CDR3 sequence reads: CATSRDPTGTAQPQHF. The CDR3 DNA sequence: TGTGCCACCAGCAGAGATCCCACCGGGACAGCCCAGCCCCAGCATTTT.

The DNA for the CDR3 is TGTGCCAGCAGTCCTCGTGGGGCCTGGAGGGGTTATGGCTACACCTTC. Its translation: CASSPRGAWRGYGYTF. The chain carries TRBV27 and TRBJ1-2; a possible D gene is TRBD1 (5 bases). This CDR3 region has 16 residues. The V end was cut by 5 bases, the J end by 5 bases, with 21 bases between. From germline, CDR1 is MNHEY and CDR2 SMNVEV (reference sequence).

This clone was recorded only once. The V call is TRBV7-9, the J call TRBJ2-1, with a weak D call TRBD2 (6 bases). V shed 5 bases and J shed 0 bases, with 14 bases lying between them. This CDR3 is built from 16 residues. Per germline, CDR1 SEHNR and CDR2 FQNEAQ (reference sequence). The CDR3 is CASSPPLADSYNEQFF. CDR3 DNA sequence: TGTGCCAGCAGCCCCCCCTTAGCGGACTCCTACAATGAGCAGTTCTTC.

This clone has only a few counts. The chain recombines TRBV15 with TRBJ1-5; the match to TRBD1 covers 12 bases. This CDR3 has 16 residues. V lost 1 base and J lost 5; bases outside the gene matches: 3. The germline V gene encodes CDR1 LNHNV and CDR2 YYDKDF (reference sequence). This CDR3 reads CATSRAGTGGDQPQHF. The CDR3, as DNA: TGTGCCACCAGCAGAGCCGGGACAGGGGGCGATCAGCCCCAGCATTTT.

The chain recombines TRBV7-2 with TRBJ2-7; D gene unclear. This CDR3 is 15 amino acids long. Deletions cut 4 bases from V and 2 bases from J, with 15 bases between. The germline CDR1 and CDR2 sequences are SGHTA and FQGNSA. CDR3 in DNA: TGTGCCAGCAGCTCTAAAATTACTGAGGCCTACGAGCAGTACTTC. This encodes CASSSKITEAYEQYF. Based on the CDR3 plus reference TRBV7-2 and TRBJ2-7, the full variable domain is GAGVSQSPSNKVTEKGKDVELRCDPISGHTALYWYRQSLGQGLEFLIYFQGNSAPDKSGLPSDRFSAERTGGSVSTLTIQRTQQEDSAVYLCASSSKITEAYEQYFGPGTRLTVT.

The chain links TRBV3-1 (or the pseudogene TRBV3-2) to TRBJ2-7; 8 bases map to TRBD2. The germline CDR1 and CDR2 sequences are LGHDT and YNNKEL (reference sequence). V gave up 3 bases and J gave up 1 base; unmatched junction bases: 5. CDR3 length equals 15 residues. The CDR3 region is CASSHFSGGSYEQYF. The CDR3 DNA reads TGTGCCAGCAGCCACTTCAGCGGGGGTTCCTACGAGCAGTACTTC.

The chain is built from TRBV19 and TRBJ2-7, with TRBD2 matching 9 bases. Germline loops: CDR1 LNHDA, CDR2 SQIVND (reference sequence). The ends lost 1 base at V and 2 bases at J; junction bases unmatched: 3. This CDR3 is 15 amino acids long. CDR3 sequence: CASSIGIAGAYEQYF. For the CDR3, the DNA is TGTGCCAGTAGTATAGGCATAGCGGGAGCCTACGAGCAGTACTTC.

The V call is TRBV27, the J call TRBJ2-3; 12 nucleotides align to TRBD1. The J segment lost 4 bases and the V segment lost 5 bases, leaving 7 bases of the junction unmatched. Germline values: CDR1 MNHEY, CDR2 SMNVEV (reference sequence). The CDR3 covers 16 residues. CDR3 coding DNA: TGTGCCAGCAGTAACCGGGACAGGGGGCAAGCAGATACGCAGTATTTT. Amino acids: CASSNRDRGQADTQYF.

This clone has just one count. The chain combines TRBV7-9 with TRBJ2-7; 11 nucleotides agree with TRBD2. This CDR3 spans 16 amino acids. Germline V CDR1 and CDR2: SEHNR, FQNEAQ (reference sequence). After removal of 1 base from V and 0 bases from J, the junction contained 2 bases not matched to a gene. CDR3 in DNA: TGTGCCAGCAGCTTAGTAGCGGGAGGGCTCTCCTACGAGCAGTACTTC. It codes for CASSLVAGGLSYEQYF.

The chain links TRBV4-1 to TRBJ2-2; D uncertain. V was trimmed by 4 bases and J by 6 bases, leaving 21 bases between them. CDR1 is MGHRA and CDR2 is YSYEKL in the germline V gene. CDR3 length: 17 amino acids. The CDR3 spells CASSRDGGLLGAGELFF. The DNA for the CDR3 is TGCGCCAGCAGCCGAGATGGTGGGCTACTGGGCGCCGGGGAGCTGTTTTTT.

The gene calls are TRBV2 and TRBJ2-3; 7 bases are shared with TRBD1. The ends lost 8 bases at V and 4 bases at J; junction bases unmatched: 12. The germline CDR1 and CDR2 sequences are SNHLY and FYNNEI. The CDR3 contains 15 residues. CDR3 in amino acids: CASYLRDSRSDTQYF. For the CDR3, the DNA is TGTGCCAGCTACCTCCGGGACAGCCGGTCAGATACGCAGTATTTT.

The J gene is TRBJ1-2, the V gene TRBV29-1; 9 bases map to TRBD1. The V segment lost 6 bases and the J segment 4 bases; nucleotides outside the gene matches: 9. This CDR3 spans 14 amino acids. Germline lookup yields CDR1 SQVTM and CDR2 ANQGSEA. DNA of the CDR3: TGCAGCGTCGAAACCGGGACAGGGACCTATGGCTACACCTTC. Encoded protein: CSVETGTGTYGYTF.

This chain uses TRBV10-1 with TRBJ2-7; TRBD2 aligns across 10 bases. The ends lost 7 bases at V and 0 bases at J; junction bases unmatched: 15. CDR1 and CDR2 from the germline V gene are WNHNN and SYGVQD (reference sequence). The CDR3 covers 18 residues. Here the CDR3 DNA reads TGCGCCAGCACTCGAACTGCGTGGGCTAGCGGGAGCTCCTACGAGCAGTACTTC. It specifies CASTRTAWASGSSYEQYF.